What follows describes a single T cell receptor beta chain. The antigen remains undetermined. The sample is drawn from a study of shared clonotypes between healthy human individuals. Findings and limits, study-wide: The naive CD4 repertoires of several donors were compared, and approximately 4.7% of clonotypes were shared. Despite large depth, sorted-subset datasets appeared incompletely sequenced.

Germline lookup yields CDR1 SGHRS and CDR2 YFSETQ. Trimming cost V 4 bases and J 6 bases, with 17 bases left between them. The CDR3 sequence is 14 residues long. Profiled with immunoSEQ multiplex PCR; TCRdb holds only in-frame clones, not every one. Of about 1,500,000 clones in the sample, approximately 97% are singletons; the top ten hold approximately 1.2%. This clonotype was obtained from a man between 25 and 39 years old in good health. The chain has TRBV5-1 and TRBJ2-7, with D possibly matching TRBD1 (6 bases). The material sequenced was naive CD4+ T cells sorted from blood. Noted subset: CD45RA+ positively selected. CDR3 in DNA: TGCGCCAGCAGCCCCGACGACAGGATAGGCGAGCAGTACTTC. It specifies CASSPDDRIGEQYF. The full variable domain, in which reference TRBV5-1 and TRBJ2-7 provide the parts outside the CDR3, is KAGVTQTPRYLIKTRGQQVTLSCSPISGHRSVSWYQQTPGQGLQFLFEYFSETQRNKGNFPGRFSGRQFSNSRSEMNVSTLELGDSALYLCASSPDDRIGEQYFGPGTRLTVT.